This T cell receptor (beta chain) was found in a study of OX40 agonist ivuxolimab in advanced cancers. Overall study findings and caveats: Average numbers of expanded clones were greater in CD8+ T cells than in CD4+.

Trimming took 1 base from V and 4 from J, leaving 12 bases between them. The CDR3 spans 15 residues. Germline CDR1 SEHNR, CDR2 FQNEAQ (reference sequence). With respect to this clone: Its antigen is unknown.

Measured with immunoSEQ multiplex PCR; TCRdb has only the in-frame clones, and not every one. The sample consists of about 10,000 clones, 86% of them appearing once. The chain is built from TRBV7-9 and TRBJ2-3; D is possibly TRBD2 (6 bases). The origin of this receptor is an adult with an advanced solid tumor such as melanoma, head and neck, liver or kidney cancer. The source was CD4+ or CD8+ T cells sorted from blood, collected in a trial of the OX40 agonist ivuxolimab. Here the CDR3 reads CASSLGVGEADTQYF. The CDR3 coding sequence is TGTGCCAGCAGCTTAGGGGTCGGGGAGGCAGATACGCAGTATTTT.